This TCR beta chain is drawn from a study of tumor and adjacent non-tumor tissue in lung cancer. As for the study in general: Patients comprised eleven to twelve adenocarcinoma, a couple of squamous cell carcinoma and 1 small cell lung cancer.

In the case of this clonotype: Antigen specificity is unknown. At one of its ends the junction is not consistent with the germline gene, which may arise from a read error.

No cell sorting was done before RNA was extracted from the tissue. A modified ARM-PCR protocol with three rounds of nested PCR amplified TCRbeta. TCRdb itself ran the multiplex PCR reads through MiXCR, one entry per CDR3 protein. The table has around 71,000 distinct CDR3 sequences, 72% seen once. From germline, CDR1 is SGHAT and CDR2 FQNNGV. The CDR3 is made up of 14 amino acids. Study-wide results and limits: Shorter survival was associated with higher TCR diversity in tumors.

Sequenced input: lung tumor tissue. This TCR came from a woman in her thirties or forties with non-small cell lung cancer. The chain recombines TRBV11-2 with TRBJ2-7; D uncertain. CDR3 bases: TGTGCCAACAGCTTAGTCTCAGACTCCTATGAGCAGTACTTC. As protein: CANSLVSDSYEQYF.